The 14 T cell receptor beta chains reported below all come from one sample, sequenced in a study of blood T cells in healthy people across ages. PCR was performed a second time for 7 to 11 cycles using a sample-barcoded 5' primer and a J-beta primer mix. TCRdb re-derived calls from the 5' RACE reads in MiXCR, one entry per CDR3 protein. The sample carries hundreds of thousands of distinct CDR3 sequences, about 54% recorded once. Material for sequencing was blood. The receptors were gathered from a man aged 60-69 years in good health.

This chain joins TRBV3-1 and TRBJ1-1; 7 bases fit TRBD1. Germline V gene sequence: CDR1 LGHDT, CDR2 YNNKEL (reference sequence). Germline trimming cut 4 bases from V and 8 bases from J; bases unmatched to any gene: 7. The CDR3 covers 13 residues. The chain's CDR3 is CASSRQGRREAFF. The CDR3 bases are TGTGCCAGCAGCCGACAGGGTCGGAGAGAAGCTTTCTTT.

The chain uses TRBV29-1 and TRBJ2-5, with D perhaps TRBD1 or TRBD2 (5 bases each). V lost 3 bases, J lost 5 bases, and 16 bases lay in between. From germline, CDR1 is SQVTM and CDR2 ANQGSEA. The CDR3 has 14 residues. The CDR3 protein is CSVDHQGEGETQYF. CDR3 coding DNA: TGCAGCGTTGACCACCAGGGCGAGGGGGAGACCCAGTACTTC.

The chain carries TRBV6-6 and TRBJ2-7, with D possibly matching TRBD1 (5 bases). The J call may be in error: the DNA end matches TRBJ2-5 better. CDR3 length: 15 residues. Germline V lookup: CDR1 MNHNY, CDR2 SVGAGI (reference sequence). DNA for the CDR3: TGTGCCAGCAGTTACGGGTCAGGGAAGGGGGAGACCCAGTACTTC. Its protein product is CASSYGSGKGETQYF.

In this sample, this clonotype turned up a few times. DNA for the CDR3: TGTGCCAGCAGCTTTGGAGCGGGCACCTACGAGCAGTACTTC. Translating it yields CASSFGAGTYEQYF. The genes are TRBV5-5 and TRBJ2-7, with D possibly being TRBD2 (6 bases). Germline values: CDR1 SGHKS, CDR2 YYEKEE (reference sequence). Trimming took 2 bases from V and 2 from J, leaving 11 bases between them. The CDR3 is 14 residues long.

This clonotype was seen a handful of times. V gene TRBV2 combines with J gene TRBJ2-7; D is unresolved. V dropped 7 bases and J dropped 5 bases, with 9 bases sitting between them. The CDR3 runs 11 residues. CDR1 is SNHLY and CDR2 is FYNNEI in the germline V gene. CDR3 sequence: CASNPGNEQYF. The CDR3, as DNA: TGTGCCAGCAACCCCGGAAACGAGCAGTACTTC.

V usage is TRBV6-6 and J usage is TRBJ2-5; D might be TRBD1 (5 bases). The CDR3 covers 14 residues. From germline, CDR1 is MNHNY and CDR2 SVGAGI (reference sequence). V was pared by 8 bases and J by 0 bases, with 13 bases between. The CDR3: CASQQERYQETQYF. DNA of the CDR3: TGTGCCAGCCAACAGGAAAGGTACCAAGAGACCCAGTACTTC.

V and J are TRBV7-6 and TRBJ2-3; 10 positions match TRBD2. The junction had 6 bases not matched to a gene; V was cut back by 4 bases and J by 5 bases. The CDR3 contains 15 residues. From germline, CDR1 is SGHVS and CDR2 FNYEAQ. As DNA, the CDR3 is TGTGCCAGCAGCTGGTTAGCGGGGGGTATAGATACGCAGTATTTT. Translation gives CASSWLAGGIDTQYF.

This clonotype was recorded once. The CDR3 region has the DNA TGCGCCAGCAGCCAAGATCGGAACTTGGCAGGGCAGAACACTGAAGCTTTCTTT. It is translated as CASSQDRNLAGQNTEAFF. The chain is built from TRBV4-1 and TRBJ1-1; D might be TRBD1 (5 bases). V dropped 0 bases and J dropped 1 base, with 18 bases sitting between them. This CDR3 has 18 residues. Per germline, CDR1 MGHRA and CDR2 YSYEKL.

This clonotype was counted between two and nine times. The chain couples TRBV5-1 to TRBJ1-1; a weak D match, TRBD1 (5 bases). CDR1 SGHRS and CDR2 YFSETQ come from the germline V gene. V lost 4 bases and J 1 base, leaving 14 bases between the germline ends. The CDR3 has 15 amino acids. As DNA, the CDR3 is TGCGCCAGCAGCCCCATCCCCGGGGGGAACACTGAAGCTTTCTTT. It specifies CASSPIPGGNTEAFF.

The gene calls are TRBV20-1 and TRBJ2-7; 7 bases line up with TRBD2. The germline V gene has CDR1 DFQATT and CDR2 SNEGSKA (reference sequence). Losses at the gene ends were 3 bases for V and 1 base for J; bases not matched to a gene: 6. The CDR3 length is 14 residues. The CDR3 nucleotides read TGCAGTGCTAGCAGGGAGGGCTCTTCCTACGAGCAGTACTTC. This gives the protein CSASREGSSYEQYF.

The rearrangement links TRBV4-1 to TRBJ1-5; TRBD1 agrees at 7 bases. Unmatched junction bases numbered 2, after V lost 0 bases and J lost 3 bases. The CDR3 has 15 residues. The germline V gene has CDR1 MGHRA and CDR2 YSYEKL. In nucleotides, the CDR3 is TGCGCCAGCAGCCAAGAGGGACAGCACAATCAGCCCCAGCATTTT. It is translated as CASSQEGQHNQPQHF.

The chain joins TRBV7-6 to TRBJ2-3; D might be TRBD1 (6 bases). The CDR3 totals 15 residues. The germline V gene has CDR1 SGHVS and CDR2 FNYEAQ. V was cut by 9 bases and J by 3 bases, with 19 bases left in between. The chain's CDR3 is CASGPGQPPTDTQYF. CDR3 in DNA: TGTGCCAGTGGACCCGGACAGCCCCCTACAGATACGCAGTATTTT.

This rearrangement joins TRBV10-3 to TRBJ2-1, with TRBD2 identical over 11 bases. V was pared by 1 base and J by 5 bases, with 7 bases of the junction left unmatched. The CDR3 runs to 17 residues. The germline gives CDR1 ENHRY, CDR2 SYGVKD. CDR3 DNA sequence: TGTGCCATCAGTGAGTTAACTAGCGGGGGCCCTGACAATGAGCAGTTCTTC. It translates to CAISELTSGGPDNEQFF.

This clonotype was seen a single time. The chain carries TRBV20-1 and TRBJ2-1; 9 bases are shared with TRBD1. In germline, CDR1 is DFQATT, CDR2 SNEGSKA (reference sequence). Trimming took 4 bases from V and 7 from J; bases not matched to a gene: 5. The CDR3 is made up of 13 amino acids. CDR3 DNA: TGCAGTGCTAAACAGGGGGCTTCTAATGAGCAGTTCTTC. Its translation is CSAKQGASNEQFF.